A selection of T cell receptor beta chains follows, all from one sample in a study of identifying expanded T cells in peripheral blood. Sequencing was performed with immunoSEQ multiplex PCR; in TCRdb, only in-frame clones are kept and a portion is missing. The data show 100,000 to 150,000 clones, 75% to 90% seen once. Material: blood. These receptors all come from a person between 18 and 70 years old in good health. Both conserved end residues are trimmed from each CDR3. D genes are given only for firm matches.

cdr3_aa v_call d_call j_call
ASSPDGLYEQY TRBV5-1 . TRBJ2-7
ASSSRTATHPEAF TRBV6-6 . TRBJ1-1
ASSPLHRNQPQH TRBV19 . TRBJ1-5
ASSLDDGYSGNTIY TRBV13 . TRBJ1-3
ASSLALSPRPGTGRSYEQY TRBV7-2 TRBD1 TRBJ2-7
ASSPRGRGGVNTEAF TRBV5-5 . TRBJ1-1
ASSLAVAGLLLPTYEQY TRBV7-8 . TRBJ2-7
ASSEASPSPN TRBV5-8 . TRBJ1-5
SSQSASGWGTEAF TRBV29-1 . TRBJ1-1
ASSSGTYPYEQY TRBV10-1 . TRBJ2-7
ASSLSHQGMEGYT TRBV7-3 . TRBJ1-2
ASSLWRRGTEAF TRBV11-2 . TRBJ1-1
ASSLVEGEQY TRBV5-5 . TRBJ2-7
ASSQALAGGHTGELF TRBV4-1 TRBD2 TRBJ2-2
ASSLARISSGLAEKETQY TRBV7-2 TRBD2 TRBJ2-5
SVHTGDEQF TRBV29-1 . TRBJ2-1
AISDLGFTDTQY TRBV10-3 . TRBJ2-3
AWSVKNRALKTYEQY TRBV30 . TRBJ2-7
ASSIGVYSGNTIY TRBV19 . TRBJ1-3
ASSILYRVEVGYT TRBV19 . TRBJ1-2
ASSRTGTYTDTQY TRBV9 TRBD1 TRBJ2-3
ASSSHTEAF TRBV7-2 . TRBJ1-1
ASTSTGTGSLGTQY TRBV27 TRBD1 TRBJ2-5
ASSLAQGGQPQH TRBV5-8 . TRBJ1-5
ASSINSRDARQY TRBV6-5 . TRBJ2-7
ASSLGGRSYEQY TRBV5-1 . TRBJ2-7
ASSPPRTGYNEQF TRBV5-6 TRBD1 TRBJ2-1
SVEVRRPAQGYEQF TRBV29-1 . TRBJ2-1
ASSPERGSDTEAF TRBV5-1 . TRBJ1-1
ASSQGIPSYEQY TRBV19 . TRBJ2-7
ASAGTGRETQY TRBV19 . TRBJ2-5
ASSPTPDSSTIY TRBV18 . TRBJ1-3
ASSPGYTYEQY TRBV7-2 . TRBJ2-7
ASSLFPSFGGYT TRBV6-6 . TRBJ1-2
ASSLGHSVETEAF TRBV7-9 . TRBJ1-1
ASSVEGVGEQF TRBV6-4 . TRBJ2-1
ASSLAGGGADTQY TRBV7-8 TRBD2 TRBJ2-3
ASSPPGTDWGGYT TRBV18 TRBD1 TRBJ1-2
SVVLRGEKLF TRBV29-1 . TRBJ1-4
ASGIQGYDGYT TRBV5-1 . TRBJ1-2
ASSRSFGGPVLNTEAF TRBV4-1 . TRBJ1-1
ASSFGQGGNQPQH TRBV11-2 TRBD1 TRBJ1-5
ASSFLSRNEQF TRBV7-2 . TRBJ2-1
ASSPSLQGVEETQY TRBV5-4 . TRBJ2-5
ASGGQSEIYGYT TRBV7-3 . TRBJ1-2
ASSLATVSGNTIY TRBV7-2 . TRBJ1-3
ASRAGTAPQAF TRBV6-5 . TRBJ1-1
ASSLGGGTYEQY TRBV7-2 TRBD1 TRBJ2-7
ASTGEASPYGEQF TRBV10-3 . TRBJ2-1
ASSFGPGVKNIQY TRBV27 . TRBJ2-4
ASSPSYIRTEAF TRBV6-5 . TRBJ1-1